The clone carrying this T cell receptor beta chain was detected many times. Antigen: not known. The data originate from a study of Graves' ophthalmopathy and Graves' hyperthyroidism. The study, taken as a whole, reports: In blood, most expanded thyroid clonotypes above 0.001 frequency were also detected. Using 13 signatures, a model distinguished ophthalmopathy from stable hyperthyroidism, reaching more than 85% sensitivity and 70% to 83% specificity.

Investigators amplified TCR beta CDR3 regions from RNA transcripts. Second-round multiplex PCR came after a first-round RT-PCR that employed HTBI primers. MiXCR, applied by TCRdb to the multiplex PCR reads, yields one record per CDR3 protein. The sample shows roughly 50,000 distinct CDR3 sequences, 45% to 55% of them seen only once. Ineligible for inclusion were patients with other autoimmune diseases, uncontrolled infections, pregnancy or lactation. The clonotype was recovered from an adult woman with Graves' ophthalmopathy. The sample consisted of peripheral blood.

In nucleotides, the CDR3 is TGTGCCAGCCAGGGACTAGCGGGAGCCGGAGATACGCAGTATTTT. Encoded protein: CASQGLAGAGDTQYF. J is TRBJ2-3 and V is TRBV6-1; 14 bases agree with TRBD2. Germline V gene sequence: CDR1 MNHNS, CDR2 SASEGT. Trimming removed 8 bases from V and 5 bases from J; junction bases left unmatched: 6. CDR3 length equals 15 residues.